The 2 T cell receptor beta chains below come from one sample, sequenced in a study of blood T cell repertoires in COVID-19. Assay used: immunoSEQ multiplex PCR; TCRdb lists only in-frame clones, some missing. The sample yields about 180,000 clones, around 80% seen once. The sequenced material came from peripheral blood. These receptors all come from a woman of 80 years or more with COVID-19, enrolled during active disease.

The rearrangement links TRBV27 to TRBJ1-6; 7 bases fit TRBD1. The V and J ends lost 5 bases and 7 bases, in that order; junction bases with no gene match: 14. This CDR3 is built from 17 residues. CDR1 and CDR2 (germline): MNHEY, SMNVEV (reference sequence). The CDR3 reads CASSATGARALNSPLHF. The CDR3 DNA reads TGTGCCAGCAGTGCCACAGGGGCCCGAGCACTAAATTCACCCCTCCACTTT.

CDR3 nucleotides: TGTGCCTGGAGTGGCGCGGGTCTGGGTCCGGCCTTCTCCTACGAGCAGTACTTC. Translating it yields CAWSGAGLGPAFSYEQYF. This chain uses TRBV30 with TRBJ2-7; tentative D call: TRBD2 (5 bases). V gave up 1 base and J gave up 0 bases, with 22 bases separating them. The CDR3 consists of 18 residues. Germline lookup yields CDR1 GTSNPN and CDR2 SVGIG (reference sequence).